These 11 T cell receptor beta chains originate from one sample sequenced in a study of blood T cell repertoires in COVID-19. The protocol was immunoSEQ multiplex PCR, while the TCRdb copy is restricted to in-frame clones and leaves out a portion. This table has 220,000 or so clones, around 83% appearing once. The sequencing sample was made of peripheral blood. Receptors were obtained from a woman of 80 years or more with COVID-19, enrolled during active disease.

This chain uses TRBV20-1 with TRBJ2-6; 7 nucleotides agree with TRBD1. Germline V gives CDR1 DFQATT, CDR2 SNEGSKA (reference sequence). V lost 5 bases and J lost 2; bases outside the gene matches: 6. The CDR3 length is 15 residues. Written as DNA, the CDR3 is TGCAGTGCTGGTGACAGGGCGGCTGGGGCCAACGTCCTGACTTTC. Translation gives CSAGDRAAGANVLTF.

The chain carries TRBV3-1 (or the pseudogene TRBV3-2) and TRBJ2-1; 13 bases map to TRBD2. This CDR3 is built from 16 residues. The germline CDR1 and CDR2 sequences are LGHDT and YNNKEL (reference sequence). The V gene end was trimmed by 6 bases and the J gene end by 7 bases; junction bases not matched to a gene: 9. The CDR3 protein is CASRPDTSGGANEQFF. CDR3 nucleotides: TGTGCCAGCAGACCGGACACTAGCGGGGGGGCGAATGAGCAGTTCTTC.

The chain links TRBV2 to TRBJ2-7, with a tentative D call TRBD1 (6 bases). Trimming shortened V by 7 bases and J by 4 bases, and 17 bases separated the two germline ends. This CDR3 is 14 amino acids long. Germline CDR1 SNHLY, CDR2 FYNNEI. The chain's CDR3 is CASTKSRTEYEQYF. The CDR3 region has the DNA TGTGCCAGCACAAAAAGCAGGACAGAATACGAGCAGTACTTC.

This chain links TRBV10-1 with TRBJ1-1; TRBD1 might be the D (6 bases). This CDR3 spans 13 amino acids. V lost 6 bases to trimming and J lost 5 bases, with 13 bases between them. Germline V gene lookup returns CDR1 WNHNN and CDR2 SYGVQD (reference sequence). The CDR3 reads CASRADRRTEAFF. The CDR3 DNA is TGCGCCAGCAGGGCCGACAGGAGAACTGAAGCTTTCTTT.

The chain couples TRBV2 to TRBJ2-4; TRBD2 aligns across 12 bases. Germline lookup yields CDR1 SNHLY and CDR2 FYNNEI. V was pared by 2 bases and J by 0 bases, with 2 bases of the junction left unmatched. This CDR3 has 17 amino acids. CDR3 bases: TGTGCCAGCAGTGAATCTAGCGGGAGGGTAGCCAAAAACATTCAGTACTTC. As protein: CASSESSGRVAKNIQYF.

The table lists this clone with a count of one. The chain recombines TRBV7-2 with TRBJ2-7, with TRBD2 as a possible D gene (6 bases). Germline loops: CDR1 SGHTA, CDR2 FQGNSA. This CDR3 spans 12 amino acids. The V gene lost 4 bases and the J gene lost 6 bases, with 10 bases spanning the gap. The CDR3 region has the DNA TGTGCCAGCAGCTCGAGGGGAGGCGAGCAGTACTTC. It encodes CASSSRGGEQYF.

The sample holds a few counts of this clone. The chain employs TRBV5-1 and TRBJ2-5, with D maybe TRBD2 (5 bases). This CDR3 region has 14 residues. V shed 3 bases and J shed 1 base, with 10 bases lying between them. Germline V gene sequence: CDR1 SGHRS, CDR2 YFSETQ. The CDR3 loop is CASSSASLQETQYF. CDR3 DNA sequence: TGCGCCAGCAGCTCTGCTAGCCTCCAAGAGACCCAGTACTTC.

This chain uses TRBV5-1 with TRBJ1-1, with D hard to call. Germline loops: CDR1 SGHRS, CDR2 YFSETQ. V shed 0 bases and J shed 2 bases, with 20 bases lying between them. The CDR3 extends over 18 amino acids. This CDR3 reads CASSLGPPGLQRNTEAFF. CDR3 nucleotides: TGCGCCAGCAGCTTGGGCCCTCCGGGATTACAGAGAAACACTGAAGCTTTCTTT.

CDR3 sequence (DNA): TGTGCCAGCTCACCAGTCCGGGGCAATGAGCAGTTCTTC. This codes for CASSPVRGNEQFF. V is TRBV18 and J is TRBJ2-1; tentative D call: TRBD2 (5 bases). The CDR3 spans 13 residues. Germline CDR1 and CDR2: KGHSH and LQKENI. V shed 2 bases and J shed 6 bases, with 8 bases lying between them.

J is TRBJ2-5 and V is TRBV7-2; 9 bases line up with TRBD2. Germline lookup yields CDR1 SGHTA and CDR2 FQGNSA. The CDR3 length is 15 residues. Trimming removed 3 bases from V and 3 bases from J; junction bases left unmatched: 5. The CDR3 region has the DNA TGTGCCAGCAGCTTCCCGACTAGCGGCAAAGAGACCCAGTACTTC. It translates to CASSFPTSGKETQYF.

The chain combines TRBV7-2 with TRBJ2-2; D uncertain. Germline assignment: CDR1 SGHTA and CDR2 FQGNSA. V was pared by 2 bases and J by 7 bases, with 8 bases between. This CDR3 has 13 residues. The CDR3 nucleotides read TGTGCCAGCAGCTTACTATTCGGCGGGGAGCTGTTTTTT. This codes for CASSLLFGGELFF.